This passage covers 24 T cell receptor beta chains from one sample sequenced in a study of T cell responses to AZD1222 COVID-19 vaccine. Clones were sequenced by immunoSEQ multiplex PCR, and TCRdb holds only the in-frame ones, with some missing. The sample yields 150,000 to 200,000 clones, around 90% seen once. The source was peripheral blood, collected on day 0 of MenACWY control vaccination. These receptor sequences come from an adult in good health.

This chain connects TRBV2 to TRBJ2-3, with 11 bases lining up with TRBD2. The CDR3 is 15 amino acids. After removal of 4 bases from V and 8 bases from J, the junction contained 8 bases not matched to a gene. Germline V lookup: CDR1 SNHLY, CDR2 FYNNEI. This CDR3 reads CASSGTSGRGGTQYF. The CDR3 DNA follows: TGTGCCAGCAGTGGTACTAGCGGGAGAGGGGGTACGCAGTATTTT. Full variable domain (rest looked up from reference TRBV2 and TRBJ2-3): EPEVTQTPSHQVTQMGQEVILRCVPISNHLYFYWYRQILGQKVEFLVSFYNNEISEKSEIFDDQFSVERPDGSNFTLKIRSTKLEDSAMYFCASSGTSGRGGTQYFGPGTRLTVL.

The chain joins TRBV7-9 to TRBJ2-1, with 7 bases fitting TRBD1. The CDR3 length is 14 residues. Per germline, CDR1 SEHNR and CDR2 FQNEAQ (reference sequence). V shed 1 base and J 6 bases; nucleotides not matched to a gene: 3. The CDR3 loop reads CASSLGGGGNEQFF. In DNA, the CDR3 is TGTGCCAGCAGCTTAGGAGGGGGCGGCAATGAGCAGTTCTTC.

The genes are TRBV2 and TRBJ1-6; D is unresolved. V was pared by 3 bases and J by 4 bases, with 10 bases between. CDR3 length: 15 amino acids. CDR1 is SNHLY and CDR2 is FYNNEI in the germline V gene. CDR3 amino acids: CASSEDGLYNSPLHF. The CDR3 DNA follows: TGTGCCAGCAGTGAGGACGGGCTTTATAATTCACCCCTCCACTTT.

The V and J genes are TRBV2 and TRBJ1-3; 7 bases agree with TRBD1. The germline V gene has CDR1 SNHLY and CDR2 FYNNEI. The CDR3 is made up of 13 amino acids. The ends lost 6 bases at V and 3 bases at J; junction bases unmatched: 2. CDR3 sequence: CASSTGVGNTIYF. CDR3 sequence (DNA): TGTGCCAGCAGCACAGGGGTTGGAAACACCATATATTTT.

This chain uses TRBV5-1 with TRBJ1-2; 7 nucleotides align to TRBD1. This CDR3 region has 14 residues. Losses at the gene ends were 4 bases for V and 0 bases for J; bases not matched to a gene: 3. Germline CDR1 and CDR2: SGHRS and YFSETQ. The CDR3 sequence: CASSGGQTNYGYTF. Written as DNA, the CDR3 is TGCGCCAGCAGCGGGGGACAGACTAACTATGGCTACACCTTC.

This chain uses TRBV3-1 (or the pseudogene TRBV3-2) with TRBJ2-2; unclear D gene. V lost 4 bases, J lost 6 bases, and 9 bases lay in between. This CDR3 comprises 13 residues. The germline CDR1 and CDR2 sequences are LGHDT and YNNKEL (reference sequence). The CDR3 DNA follows: TGTGCCAGCAGCCCACTTCGCGCCGGGGAGCTGTTTTTT. This gives the protein CASSPLRAGELFF.

The V gene is TRBV3-1 (or the pseudogene TRBV3-2), the J gene TRBJ1-2; TRBD1 matches 7 bases. From germline, CDR1 is LGHDT and CDR2 YNNKEL (reference sequence). The CDR3 runs to 14 residues. The J segment lost 8 bases and the V segment lost 3 bases, leaving 9 bases of the junction unmatched. CDR3 DNA: TGTGCCAGCAGCCACCTCAGGGGGACGGTAGGCTACACCTTC. Amino acid sequence: CASSHLRGTVGYTF.

This clone was detected a few times. V and J are TRBV19 and TRBJ2-7; 8 bases align to TRBD1. CDR3 length: 15 amino acids. The V gene end was trimmed by 3 bases and the J gene end by 3 bases; junction bases not matched to a gene: 7. CDR1 is LNHDA and CDR2 is SQIVND in the germline V gene (reference sequence). The DNA for the CDR3 is TGTGCCAGTAGTATTCAGGGGGCCCCTGGCTACGAGCAGTACTTC. It codes for CASSIQGAPGYEQYF.

J is TRBJ1-5 and V is TRBV28; the D gene is possibly TRBD1 (5 bases). CDR3 size: 13 residues. V dropped 7 bases and J dropped 4 bases, with 11 bases sitting between them. Germline V gene lookup returns CDR1 MDHEN and CDR2 SYDVKM. The DNA of the CDR3 is TGTGCCAGCAAAGGAGAGGGGAATCAGCCCCAGCATTTT. It encodes CASKGEGNQPQHF. Complete variable domain (other parts from reference TRBV28 and TRBJ1-5): DVKVTQSSRYLVKRTGEKVFLECVQDMDHENMFWYRQDPGLGLRLIYFSYDVKMKEKGDIPEGYSVSREKKERFSLILESASTNQTSMYLCASKGEGNQPQHFGDGTRLSIL.

The J gene is TRBJ1-1, the V gene TRBV27, with D uncertain. CDR3 length: 15 amino acids. Trimming pared 6 bases from V and 4 bases from J, leaving 18 bases between. CDR1 is MNHEY and CDR2 is SMNVEV in the germline V gene (reference sequence). The DNA of the CDR3 is TGTGCCAGCAGCCCCTTTCTGGTAAGCGGCACTGAAGCTTTCTTT. The encoded protein is CASSPFLVSGTEAFF.

The chain joins TRBV5-1 to TRBJ2-7; 7 bases match TRBD2. V lost 3 bases, J lost 0 bases, and 12 bases stayed unmatched. The length of the CDR3 is 17 residues. The V gene's germline CDR1 is SGHRS and CDR2 YFSETQ. CDR3 DNA: TGCGCCAGCAGCTCCACCCTTTCCGGGGGGAGCTCCTACGAGCAGTACTTC. This sequence encodes CASSSTLSGGSSYEQYF.

This clone was seen a few times. The genes are TRBV11-3 and TRBJ2-1; D is possibly TRBD1 or TRBD2 (5 bases each). V lost 4 bases and J 12 bases, leaving 16 bases between the germline ends. The germline V gene encodes CDR1 SGHNT and CDR2 YENEEA. The CDR3 extends over 13 amino acids. The chain's CDR3 is CASSSTPGRPQFF. The CDR3 nucleotides read TGTGCCAGCAGCTCCACTCCGGGACGGCCGCAGTTCTTC.

The CDR3 DNA reads as TGTGCCAGCAGTTTATTTTTCTCTACTGAAGCTTTCTTT. Its protein is CASSLFFSTEAFF. The chain joins TRBV27 to TRBJ1-1; no reliable D call. CDR1 is MNHEY, CDR2 SMNVEV, per germline (reference sequence). Trimming pared 1 base from V and 5 bases from J, leaving 8 bases between. There are 13 residues in the CDR3.

The genes are TRBV11-2 and TRBJ1-1; D ambiguous. Germline V gives CDR1 SGHAT, CDR2 FQNNGV. Trimming shortened V by 2 bases and J by 0 bases, and 7 bases separated the two germline ends. This CDR3 contains 14 residues. CDR3 coding DNA: TGTGCCAGCAGCTTATTCGGGATGAACACTGAAGCTTTCTTT. Residues: CASSLFGMNTEAFF.

This chain uses TRBV2 with TRBJ1-1; D might be TRBD1 (6 bases). Between the trimmed V and J ends, which lost 7 bases and 0 bases, there was a span of 9 bases. The CDR3 spans 13 residues. CDR1 is SNHLY and CDR2 is FYNNEI in the germline V gene. CDR3 region: CASKDRMNTEAFF. CDR3 nucleotides: TGTGCCAGCAAGGACAGAATGAACACTGAAGCTTTCTTT.

This CDR3 reads CASSSTGGSYEQYF. For the CDR3, the DNA is TGCGCCAGCAGCTCTACAGGGGGATCCTACGAGCAGTACTTC. This rearrangement joins TRBV5-1 to TRBJ2-7, with 8 bases matching TRBD1. J lost 1 base, V lost 3 bases, and 3 bases had no gene match. Germline lookup yields CDR1 SGHRS and CDR2 YFSETQ. This CDR3 spans 14 amino acids.

The rearrangement uses TRBV4-3 and TRBJ2-5; 7 bases agree with TRBD1. This CDR3 has 15 amino acids. Looked up from germline, CDR1 is LGHNA and CDR2 is YSLEER. V was pared by 0 bases and J by 0 bases, with 1 base of the junction left unmatched. Here the CDR3 DNA reads TGCGCCAGCAGCCAAGATGACAGGGACCAAGAGACCCAGTACTTC. Its translation: CASSQDDRDQETQYF.

This clone was counted a few times. CDR3 loop: CASKEGDATNEKLFF. The CDR3 DNA reads TGTGCCAGCAAGGAGGGGGACGCAACTAATGAAAAACTGTTTTTT. This chain joins TRBV27 and TRBJ1-4, with TRBD1 as a possible D gene (6 bases). V lost 7 bases and J lost 0, with 12 bases in between. The CDR3 contains 15 residues. CDR1 MNHEY and CDR2 SMNVEV come from the germline V gene (reference sequence).

The rearrangement joins TRBV10-3 to TRBJ1-2; D is perhaps TRBD1 (6 bases). Trimming left V 7 bases short and J 7 bases short, with 16 bases between. CDR1 and CDR2 from the germline V gene are ENHRY and SYGVKD. This CDR3 is built from 13 residues. The CDR3 coding sequence is TGTGCCATCACCGCCGACAGGCCGGGTGGCTACACCTTC. Translation: CAITADRPGGYTF.

This rearrangement joins TRBV6-2 or TRBV6-3 to TRBJ1-3; D is uncertain. The CDR3 loop spans 15 amino acids. The germline gives CDR1 MNHEY, CDR2 SVGEGT. V dropped 6 bases and J dropped 0 bases, with 12 bases sitting between them. This CDR3 reads CASSWSLLSGNTIYF. The DNA for the CDR3 is TGTGCCAGCAGCTGGAGTTTACTCTCTGGAAACACCATATATTTT.

The CDR3 region is CASSLASGRRLEQFF. CDR3 bases: TGCGCCAGCAGCTTGGCTAGCGGGAGGCGACTTGAGCAGTTCTTC. V usage is TRBV5-1 and J usage is TRBJ2-1; TRBD2 matches at 11 bases. The CDR3 is 15 residues long. Germline V gene lookup returns CDR1 SGHRS and CDR2 YFSETQ. J gave up 9 bases and V 0 bases, and 5 bases lay outside the gene matches.

This chain connects TRBV2 to TRBJ2-3, with 10 bases aligning to TRBD1. This CDR3 spans 15 amino acids. J was trimmed by 6 bases and V by 7 bases; bases with no gene match: 10. The germline V gene has CDR1 SNHLY and CDR2 FYNNEI. This CDR3 is CASTWDRGSPDTQYF. Written as DNA, the CDR3 is TGTGCCAGCACCTGGGACAGGGGATCTCCCGATACGCAGTATTTT.

This chain uses TRBV27 with TRBJ2-7; 13 bases match TRBD2. This CDR3 has 18 amino acids. The germline V gene has CDR1 MNHEY and CDR2 SMNVEV (reference sequence). Trimming at V came to 0 bases and at J to 3 bases, leaving 8 bases not matched to a gene. The CDR3 nucleotides are TGTGCCAGCAGTTTATCGGGGACTAGCGGGGTTTGGGTCTACGAGCAGTACTTC. It codes for CASSLSGTSGVWVYEQYF.

The table lists this clone with a few counts. V and J are TRBV9 and TRBJ2-2; D might be TRBD1 or TRBD2, each matching 5 bases. Trimming cost V 0 bases and J 6 bases, with 9 bases left between them. CDR3 size: 14 residues. CDR1 is SGDLS and CDR2 is YYNGEE in the germline V gene. Written as DNA, the CDR3 is TGTGCCAGCAGCGTAGGGGGACGATCCGGGGAGCTGTTTTTT. It translates to CASSVGGRSGELFF.